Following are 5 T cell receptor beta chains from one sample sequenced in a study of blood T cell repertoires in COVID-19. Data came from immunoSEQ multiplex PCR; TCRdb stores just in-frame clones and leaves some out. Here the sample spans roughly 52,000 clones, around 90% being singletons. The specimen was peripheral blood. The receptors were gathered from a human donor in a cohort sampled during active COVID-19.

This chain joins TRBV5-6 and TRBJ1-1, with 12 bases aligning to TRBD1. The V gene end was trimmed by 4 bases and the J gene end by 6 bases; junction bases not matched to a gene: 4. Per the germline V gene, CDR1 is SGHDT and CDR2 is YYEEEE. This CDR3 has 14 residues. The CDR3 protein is CASSLGQGAAEAFF. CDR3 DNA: TGTGCCAGCAGCCTGGGACAGGGGGCCGCTGAAGCTTTCTTT.

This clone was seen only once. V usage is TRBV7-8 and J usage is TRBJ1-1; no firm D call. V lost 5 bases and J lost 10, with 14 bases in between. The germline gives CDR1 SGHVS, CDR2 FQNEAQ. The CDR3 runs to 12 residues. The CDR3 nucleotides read TGTGCCAGCAGCACCCCTTACCTAGGAGCTTTCTTT. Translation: CASSTPYLGAFF.

The CDR3 here is CAISKGQSSYEQYF. The CDR3 DNA is TGTGCCATCAGCAAGGGACAGTCCTCCTACGAGCAGTACTTC. This chain connects TRBV10-3 to TRBJ2-7, with 7 bases identical to TRBD1. Germline CDR1 ENHRY, CDR2 SYGVKD. V shed 6 bases, J shed 0 bases, and the junction held 5 bases outside the gene matches. The CDR3 runs to 14 residues.

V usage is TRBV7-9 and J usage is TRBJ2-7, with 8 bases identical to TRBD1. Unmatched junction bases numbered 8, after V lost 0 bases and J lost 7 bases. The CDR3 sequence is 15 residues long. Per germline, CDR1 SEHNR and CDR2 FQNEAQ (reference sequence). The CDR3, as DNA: TGTGCCAGCAGCTTAGCCGAACAGGGGGGTCATGAGCAGTACTTC. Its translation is CASSLAEQGGHEQYF.

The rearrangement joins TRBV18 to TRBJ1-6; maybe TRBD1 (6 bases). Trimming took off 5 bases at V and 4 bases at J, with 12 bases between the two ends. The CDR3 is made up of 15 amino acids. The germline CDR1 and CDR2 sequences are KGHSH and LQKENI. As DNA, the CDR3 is TGTGCCAGCTCATCAGGGGTAAAATATAATTCACCCCTCCACTTT. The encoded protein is CASSSGVKYNSPLHF.